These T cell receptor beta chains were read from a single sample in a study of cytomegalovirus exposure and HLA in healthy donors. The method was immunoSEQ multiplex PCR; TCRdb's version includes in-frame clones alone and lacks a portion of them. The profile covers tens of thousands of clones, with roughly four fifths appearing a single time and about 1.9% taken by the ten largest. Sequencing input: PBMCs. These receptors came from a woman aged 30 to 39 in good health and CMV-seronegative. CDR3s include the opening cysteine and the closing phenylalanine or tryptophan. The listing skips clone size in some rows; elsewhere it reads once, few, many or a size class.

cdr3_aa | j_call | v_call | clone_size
CASSFYRLRGNQPQHF | TRBJ1-5 | TRBV28 | NA
CASSLENRVSELFF | TRBJ2-2 | TRBV11-3 | NA
CASRVAGEAFF | TRBJ1-1 | TRBV19 | once
CASSRDRGGRNTIYF | TRBJ1-3 | TRBV6-1 | NA
CASSMGHSGNTIYF | TRBJ1-3 | TRBV27 | NA
CAWIQGNSYNEQFF | TRBJ2-1 | TRBV30 | NA
CASSLGLAGGSRTDTQYF | TRBJ2-3 | TRBV5-1 | NA
CASSIATGAGTGELFF | TRBJ2-2 | TRBV19 | NA
CASTGRSYNEQFF | TRBJ2-1 | TRBV6-5 | NA
CASSQVSGVGAPYEQYF | TRBJ2-7 | TRBV4-2 | once
CASSYGATANYGYTF | TRBJ1-2 | TRBV6-6 | NA
CASREGNQPQHF | TRBJ1-5 | TRBV28 | NA
CASSLARGQINEKLFF | TRBJ1-4 | TRBV5-6 | NA
CASHQGGSKNEQFF | TRBJ2-1 | TRBV6-5 | NA
CASSVGLGQANEKLFF | TRBJ1-4 | TRBV9 | NA
CATSGAGFSTDTQYF | TRBJ2-3 | TRBV28 | NA
CASSIQSSGDTYEQYF | TRBJ2-7 | TRBV19 | NA
CAISELATLNSYEQYF | TRBJ2-7 | TRBV10-3 | NA
CAWKASRTGHTEAFF | TRBJ1-1 | TRBV30 | NA
CASSPSGRASSYEQYF | TRBJ2-7 | TRBV18 | few
CAISVSGRAYGEQFF | TRBJ2-1 | TRBV10-3 | NA
CASSLAGLGNQPQHF | TRBJ1-5 | TRBV7-2 | few
CSSSQGDSGRAVEGQFF | NA | TRBV7-9 | few
CASWVQGSYGYTF | TRBJ1-2 | TRBV28 | NA
CAWSVSSNTIYF | TRBJ1-3 | TRBV30 | NA
CASSQEEAGGVGYTF | TRBJ1-2 | TRBV4-2 | NA
CAISERGHYEQYF | TRBJ2-7 | TRBV6-1 | few
CSVSRTATNTEAFF | TRBJ1-1 | TRBV29-1 | NA
CASSLDRGTGELFF | TRBJ2-2 | TRBV5-1 | NA
CASSPEGNTEAFF | TRBJ1-1 | TRBV2 | NA
CASSVGEYTGELFF | TRBJ2-2 | TRBV7-9 | NA
CASSFSGGDTEAFF | TRBJ1-1 | TRBV7-9 | NA
CASSERSGSNTGELFF | TRBJ2-2 | TRBV10-1 | NA
CASSLLSGFEDTQYF | TRBJ2-3 | TRBV11-2 | NA
CASSLAAWPSGSSSYEQYF | TRBJ2-7 | TRBV7-6 | NA
CASSPGQGARTGELFF | TRBJ2-2 | TRBV7-2 | NA